This T cell receptor (beta chain) was observed in a study of cytomegalovirus exposure and HLA in healthy donors. Study observations and caveats: Among immune exposure information, only CMV serostatus was available.

The germline V gene has CDR1 MNHEY and CDR2 SVGAGI. The CDR3 is 15 residues long. Trimming removed 0 bases from V and 2 bases from J, with 11 bases in between. The PCR had 60 Vbeta and 13 Jbeta primers. Sequencing used immunoSEQ multiplex PCR; TCRdb keeps in-frame clones, though not all of them. The repertoire includes some 130,000 clones, about 80% of them detected once, and 6.5% to 8% sits in the top ten. About this clone itself: Antigen specificity is unknown.

The clonotype originates from a man aged 40-49 years in good health and CMV-seropositive. Sequencing was performed on PBMCs. The rearrangement links TRBV6-5 to TRBJ2-7, with TRBD2 as a possible D gene (5 bases). Here the CDR3 reads CASSYSAGRTYEQYF. The CDR3 DNA is TGTGCCAGCAGTTACTCCGCTGGGAGAACCTACGAGCAGTACTTC.